These 28 T cell receptor beta chains share one sample of origin, sequenced in a study of PD-1 blockade in classical Hodgkin lymphoma (dated by TCRdb to the early 2020s). Library generation was performed with the immunoSEQ multiplex PCR assay. This immuneACCESS table, as held by TCRdb, lists in-frame sequences with V and J called but not all clones. Of the missing ones, under half trace to an unresolved V gene in checked studies; the others have no known cause. This sample is represented by about 39,000 clones; around nine tenths of them were singletons. About a tenth of the sample lies in the top ten. The intended sense of this specimen's time point label: cycle 1 day 1 (C1D1), immediately before nivolumab initiation. Every trial patient had relapsed following autologous stem cell transplantation, and prior brentuximab vedotin exposure was what differed among cohorts A, B and C. The sequences come from peripheral blood mononuclear cells (PBMCs), collected at baseline. The receptors come from a human donor with classical Hodgkin lymphoma.

The V and J genes are TRBV9 and TRBJ2-2, with 7 nucleotides matching TRBD2. The CDR3 totals 13 residues. CDR1 and CDR2 (germline): SGDLS, YYNGEE. The V gene end was trimmed by 7 bases and the J gene end by 2 bases; junction bases not matched to a gene: 2. In nucleotides, the CDR3 is TGTGCCAGCGAGCGGGAAAACACCGGGGAGCTGTTTTTT. Protein: CASERENTGELFF.

J is TRBJ1-4 and V is TRBV9, with 9 bases matching TRBD1. The length of the CDR3 is 19 residues. With 3 bases clipped from V and 0 bases from J, the junction kept 12 bases outside the gene matches. Germline V CDR1 and CDR2: SGDLS, YYNGEE. The CDR3 DNA follows: TGTGCCAGCAGCGCTAGGACAGGGGAATCTAGTGCAACTAATGAAAAACTGTTTTTT. Translating it yields CASSARTGESSATNEKLFF.

The chain combines TRBV7-9 with TRBJ2-2; TRBD2 matches at 10 bases. With 4 bases clipped from V and 6 bases from J, the junction kept 5 bases outside the gene matches. The CDR3 length is 15 residues. In germline, CDR1 is SEHNR, CDR2 FQNEAQ (reference sequence). CDR3 bases: TGTGCCAGCAGCTCTAGCGGGAGAACCGCCGGGGAGCTGTTTTTT. Protein: CASSSSGRTAGELFF. Drawing the rest from reference TRBV7-9 and TRBJ2-2, the complete variable domain is DTGVSQNPRHKITKRGQNVTFRCDPISEHNRLYWYRQTLGQGPEFLTYFQNEAQLEKSRLLSDRFSAERPKGSFSTLEIQRTEQGDSAMYLCASSSSGRTAGELFFGEGSRLTVL.

This clone was found once. This chain connects TRBV18 to TRBJ2-3, with 9 bases matching TRBD1. The CDR3 is made up of 18 amino acids. Trimming at V came to 0 bases and at J to 1 base, leaving 8 bases not matched to a gene. From germline, CDR1 is KGHSH and CDR2 LQKENI. DNA for the CDR3: TGTGCCAGCTCACCACCGGGTACAGGGGGCACTGGCACAGATACGCAGTATTTT. This gives the protein CASSPPGTGGTGTDTQYF.

The genes are TRBV7-9 and TRBJ2-3; maybe TRBD2 (7 bases). This CDR3 contains 15 residues. Germline V CDR1 and CDR2: SEHNR, FQNEAQ (reference sequence). V was trimmed by 5 bases and J by 2 bases, leaving 14 bases between them. The chain's CDR3 is CASSPEGGPTDTQYF. DNA of the CDR3: TGTGCCAGCAGCCCCGAGGGGGGGCCCACAGATACGCAGTATTTT.

J is TRBJ2-3 and V is TRBV6-5, with 7 bases that match TRBD1. This CDR3 spans 15 amino acids. From germline, CDR1 is MNHEY and CDR2 SVGAGI. V dropped 5 bases and J dropped 2; count of bases not matched to a gene: 7. CDR3 in DNA: TGTGCCAGCAGTCCACAGGGGTCGGACACAGATACGCAGTATTTT. It translates to CASSPQGSDTDTQYF.

The gene calls are TRBV6-1 and TRBJ1-5; D is undetermined. The germline V gene has CDR1 MNHNS and CDR2 SASEGT. This CDR3 spans 15 amino acids. The V gene lost 6 bases and the J gene lost 0 bases, with 12 bases spanning the gap. The DNA of the CDR3 is TGTGCCAGCAGAGGCTGGGTTTATAGCAATCAGCCCCAGCATTTT. Translating it yields CASRGWVYSNQPQHF.

V is TRBV7-6 and J is TRBJ2-1; D possibly corresponds to TRBD1 (6 bases). This CDR3 is 13 amino acids long. V lost 5 bases to trimming and J lost 3 bases, with 8 bases between them. CDR1 is SGHVS, CDR2 FNYEAQ, per germline. The CDR3 loop is CASSADSYNEQFF. CDR3 coding DNA: TGTGCCAGCAGCGCGGACAGCTACAATGAGCAGTTCTTC.

Turning to this clone: An end of the junction differs from the germline gene, which may be a read error. The same CDR3 arises from other DNA sequences in this sample as well. This chain links TRBV5-1 with TRBJ2-6, with D unclear. CDR1 is SGHRS and CDR2 is YFSETQ in the germline V gene. The CDR3 runs 13 residues. This CDR3 reads CASSISEANVLTF. The CDR3 DNA is TGTGCCAGCAGCATCTCGGAAGCCAACGTCCTGACTTTC.

The chain joins TRBV2 to TRBJ2-3; maybe TRBD2 (6 bases). V was trimmed by 2 bases and J by 1 base, leaving 10 bases between them. This CDR3 is 15 amino acids long. Germline loops: CDR1 SNHLY, CDR2 FYNNEI. The CDR3 protein is CASSEPQRGTDTQYF. As DNA, the CDR3 is TGTGCCAGCAGTGAACCCCAGCGGGGCACAGATACGCAGTATTTT.

The rearrangement joins TRBV5-1 to TRBJ2-3; D remains unclear. The V and J ends lost 4 bases and 1 base respectively, with 1 base between them. This CDR3 region has 11 residues. CDR1 is SGHRS, CDR2 YFSETQ, per germline. CDR3 sequence (DNA): TGCGCCAGCAGCCGCACAGATACGCAGTATTTT. Residues: CASSRTDTQYF.

The rearrangement links TRBV6-1 to TRBJ1-2; possibly TRBD1 for D (6 bases). V was pared by 5 bases and J by 2 bases, with 12 bases between. The CDR3 has 14 residues. CDR1 is MNHNS and CDR2 is SASEGT in the germline V gene. The CDR3 region has the DNA TGTGCCAGCAGTCTCACCGGGACAAACTATGGCTACACCTTC. This encodes CASSLTGTNYGYTF.

This chain connects TRBV5-4 to TRBJ2-7, with 10 bases aligning to TRBD1. Per germline, CDR1 SGHNT and CDR2 YYREEE (reference sequence). Trimming at V came to 2 bases and at J to 7 bases, leaving 9 bases not matched to a gene. The CDR3 has 15 amino acids. DNA for the CDR3: TGTGCCAGCAGCTTACCGGGACAGGGGCCGAGGGAGCAGTACTTC. Its translation is CASSLPGQGPREQYF.

The rearrangement links TRBV6-5 to TRBJ2-7; 7 bases are shared with TRBD1. Trimming removed 0 bases from V and 2 bases from J; junction bases left unmatched: 7. CDR1 MNHEY and CDR2 SVGAGI come from the germline V gene. This CDR3 is built from 16 residues. For the CDR3, the DNA is TGTGCCAGCAGTTACTCTGGGGACAGCCTAGCCTACGAGCAGTACTTC. It specifies CASSYSGDSLAYEQYF.

In DNA, the CDR3 is TGTGCCAGCAGCGTAGAAGGTGGGGTGCCCTGGGAGCAGTACTTC. Translating it yields CASSVEGGVPWEQYF. This chain connects TRBV9 to TRBJ2-7; D remains unclear. The CDR3 totals 15 residues. V was shortened by 0 bases and J by 7 bases, with 17 bases between the two germline ends. Germline CDR1 reads SGDLS; CDR2 reads YYNGEE.

The chain employs TRBV28 and TRBJ1-1; D is ambiguous. The CDR3 length is 15 residues. CDR1 MDHEN and CDR2 SYDVKM come from the germline V gene. V lost 2 bases, J lost 2 bases, and 12 bases lay in between. CDR3 sequence: CASSLVLKLNTEAFF. CDR3 bases: TGTGCCAGCAGTTTAGTGCTGAAACTCAACACTGAAGCTTTCTTT.

The rearrangement joins TRBV28 to TRBJ1-5; possibly TRBD1 for D (6 bases). Germline CDR1 reads MDHEN; CDR2 reads SYDVKM. This CDR3 has 18 residues. Trimming left V 2 bases short and J 1 base short, with 18 bases between. The CDR3: CASSLPAGQTPSNQPQHF. CDR3 DNA: TGTGCCAGCAGTTTACCCGCTGGACAGACCCCGAGCAATCAGCCCCAGCATTTT.

The chain is built from TRBV7-9 and TRBJ2-7; 8 bases are shared with TRBD1. The germline V gene has CDR1 SEHNR and CDR2 FQNEAQ (reference sequence). Losses at the gene ends were 7 bases for V and 2 bases for J; bases not matched to a gene: 7. This CDR3 spans 14 amino acids. DNA of the CDR3: TGTGCCAGCAACAGACAGGGGCCGACCTACGAGCAGTACTTC. This translates into CASNRQGPTYEQYF.

V and J are TRBV6-1 and TRBJ2-1; D not certain. The CDR3 covers 12 residues. Germline V gives CDR1 MNHNS, CDR2 SASEGT. The V and J ends lost 6 bases and 7 bases respectively, with 10 bases between them. CDR3 nucleotides: TGTGCCAGCAGGATTAGCTCGAATGAGCAGTTCTTC. Its protein product is CASRISSNEQFF.

This chain joins TRBV6-1 and TRBJ1-5; D not resolved. Germline CDR1 MNHNS, CDR2 SASEGT. The CDR3 loop spans 14 amino acids. The V end was cut by 7 bases, the J end by 0 bases, with 10 bases between. The CDR3 sequence is CASKEVYSNQPQHF. The CDR3 DNA is TGTGCCAGCAAGGAGGTGTATAGCAATCAGCCCCAGCATTTT.

The rearrangement joins TRBV5-5 to TRBJ2-7, with D possibly being TRBD2 (5 bases). With 1 base removed from V and 12 bases from J, the gap between germline ends came to 23 bases. The CDR3 runs 15 residues. Germline CDR1 and CDR2: SGHKS and YYEKEE (reference sequence). The DNA for the CDR3 is TGTGCCAGCAGCTTGTCCCCGCTAGGGTTTACAGAGGGGTACTTC. Translation gives CASSLSPLGFTEGYF.

The rearrangement uses TRBV25-1 and TRBJ2-7; perhaps TRBD2 as D (6 bases). Germline loops: CDR1 MGHDK, CDR2 SYGVNS. V was cut by 9 bases and J by 9 bases, with 15 bases left in between. The CDR3 consists of 11 residues. CDR3 sequence reads: CASGRSAWQYF. CDR3 coding DNA: TGTGCCAGTGGGAGGTCAGCGTGGCAGTACTTC.

This clone was detected only once. This rearrangement joins TRBV4-1 to TRBJ1-2; D not certain. V shed 2 bases and J shed 5 bases, with 18 bases lying between them. The CDR3 extends over 16 amino acids. Germline-derived CDR1 and CDR2 are MGHRA and YSYEKL. The CDR3 reads CASSQTFGGLAYGYTF. CDR3 bases: TGCGCCAGCAGCCAAACTTTTGGAGGCCTGGCATATGGCTACACCTTC.

This rearrangement joins TRBV4-2 to TRBJ2-7, with TRBD1 matching 7 bases. With 1 base clipped from V and 4 bases from J, the junction kept 7 bases outside the gene matches. The CDR3 consists of 15 residues. Per the germline V gene, CDR1 is LGHNA and CDR2 is YNFKEQ. The CDR3 nucleotides are TGTGCCAGCAGCCAAGCCGGGACAGCAACGTACGAGCAGTACTTC. Its protein product is CASSQAGTATYEQYF.

This chain uses TRBV10-3 with TRBJ2-2; 9 nucleotides line up with TRBD1. J was trimmed by 5 bases and V by 6 bases; bases with no gene match: 7. Germline V gives CDR1 ENHRY, CDR2 SYGVKD. The CDR3 totals 15 residues. CDR3 in amino acids: CAIRPGQGWTGELFF. In DNA, the CDR3 is TGTGCCATCAGGCCGGGACAGGGATGGACCGGGGAGCTGTTTTTT.

The chain carries TRBV9 and TRBJ2-5; D remains ambiguous. Germline V gene sequence: CDR1 SGDLS, CDR2 YYNGEE. The CDR3 consists of 11 residues. Trimming removed 2 bases from V and 5 bases from J, with 4 bases in between. CDR3 bases: TGTGCCAGCAGCGTCAGGGAGACCCAGTACTTC. Translated, it gives CASSVRETQYF.

The chain employs TRBV6-4 and TRBJ2-7; 12 bases map to TRBD1. The CDR3 loop spans 14 amino acids. Germline assignment: CDR1 MRHNA and CDR2 SNTAGT. The junction had 2 bases not matched to a gene; V was cut back by 3 bases and J by 5 bases. CDR3 nucleotides: TGTGCCAGCAGTGAGGGGACAGGGGGCGACGAGCAGTACTTC. This encodes CASSEGTGGDEQYF.

The V gene is TRBV27, the J gene TRBJ2-1; 14 positions agree with TRBD2. Losses at the gene ends were 5 bases for V and 14 bases for J; bases not matched to a gene: 11. This CDR3 has 15 amino acids. CDR1 and CDR2 (germline): MNHEY, SMNVEV (reference sequence). The CDR3 region has the DNA TGTGCCAGCAGTGGAGGACGGACTAGCGGGGGGTTAAAGTTCTTC. Protein: CASSGGRTSGGLKFF.